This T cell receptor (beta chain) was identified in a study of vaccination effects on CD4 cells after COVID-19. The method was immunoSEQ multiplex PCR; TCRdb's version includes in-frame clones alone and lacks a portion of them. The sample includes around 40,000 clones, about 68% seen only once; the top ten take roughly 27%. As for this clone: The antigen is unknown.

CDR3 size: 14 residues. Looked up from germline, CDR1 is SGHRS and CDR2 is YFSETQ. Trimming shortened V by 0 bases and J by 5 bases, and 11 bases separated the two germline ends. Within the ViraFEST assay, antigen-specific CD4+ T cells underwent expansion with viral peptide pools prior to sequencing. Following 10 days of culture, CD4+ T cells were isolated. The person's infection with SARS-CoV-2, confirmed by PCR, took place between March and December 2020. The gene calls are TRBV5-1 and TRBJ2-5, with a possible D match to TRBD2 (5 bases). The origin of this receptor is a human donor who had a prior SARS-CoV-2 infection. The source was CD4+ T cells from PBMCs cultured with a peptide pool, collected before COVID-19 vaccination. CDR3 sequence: CASSLEAGMETQYF. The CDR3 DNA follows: TGCGCCAGCAGCTTGGAGGCGGGTATGGAGACCCAGTACTTC.